This T cell receptor beta chain emerged from a study of beta chain features in type 1 diabetes. Every bit of the isolated RNA underwent reverse transcription, so sequencing read expressed TCRB transcripts. Clones were read by immunoSEQ multiplex PCR, and TCRdb kept only the in-frame ones, dropping some. The data contain 640,000 or so clones, 10% to 15% of them singletons. This CDR3 is 17 amino acids long. The V gene's germline CDR1 is KGHSH and CDR2 LQKENI. V lost 1 base, J lost 4 bases, and 19 bases lay in between. General study points: Sampled from patients, naive, central memory and Treg TCRB repertoires appeared more similar than those sampled from healthy donors. People with Type 1 diabetes carried modestly yet significantly shorter TCRB CDR3s in all four CD4+ subsets.

Once sorted, every population was more than 95% pure. This clone showed up just a few times. Its cognate antigen is unknown. The chain uses TRBV18 and TRBJ1-2, with a tentative D call TRBD1 (5 bases). The clonotype was recovered from a man aged 18 to 30 with type 1 diabetes. The sequenced sample was naive CD4+ T cells from blood. CDR3 sequence (DNA): TGTGCCAGCTCACCACTCCAATCTCCCGGGACGCCCTATGGCTACACCTTC. It yields the protein CASSPLQSPGTPYGYTF.